These T cell receptor beta chains were read from a single sample in a study of identical twins. TCRdb re-called the 5' RACE reads with MiXCR, one entry per CDR3 protein. This sample yields 1.5 million to 2 million distinct CDR3 sequences, of which roughly a third are seen a single time; around 0.3% belongs to the top ten. Sequenced: cord blood. The receptors stem from a newborn girl in good health. Both conserved end residues are part of each CDR3. The D gene is left open where the match is weak. Some rows mark clone size as missing; the rest say once, few, many or name a class of expanded clone.

J gene,V gene,D gene,clone size,CDR3 DNA,CDR3 protein
TRBJ2-7,TRBV20-1,-,-,TGCAGTGCTAGTCCTACGACCTACGAGCAGTACTTC,CSASPTTYEQYF
TRBJ2-3,TRBV27,TRBD1,few,TGTGCCAGCAGTCGACTGGGACAGGGCCTCACAGATACGCAGTATTTT,CASSRLGQGLTDTQYF
TRBJ2-1,TRBV4-1,TRBD2,-,TGCGCCAGCAGCCAATGGACTAGCGGGGGGTTCGGTGAGCAGTTCTTC,CASSQWTSGGFGEQFF
TRBJ2-2,TRBV14,-,-,TGTGCCAGCAGCCAATTTAGCACCGGGGAGCTGTTTTTT,CASSQFSTGELFF
TRBJ2-1,TRBV2,TRBD2,-,TGTGCCAGCAGTTCCGGGACTAGCGGAATTTTCTCCTACAATGAGCAGTTCTTC,CASSSGTSGIFSYNEQFF
TRBJ2-1,TRBV29-1,TRBD2,-,TGCAGCGTTGGCCGCCTTTGGGGGGGTGCAGATGAGCAGTTCTTC,CSVGRLWGGADEQFF
TRBJ1-4,TRBV6-5,TRBD1,few,TGTGCCAGCAGCTTCAGGGGGGTCTACGAAAAACTGTTTTTT,CASSFRGVYEKLFF
TRBJ2-3,TRBV4-2,TRBD2,-,TGTGCCAGCAGCCCCCCCCCGGTAGCGGGGGGGCGCACAGATACGCAGTATTTT,CASSPPPVAGGRTDTQYF
TRBJ2-4,TRBV12-3/TRBV12-4,-,many,TGTGCCAGCAGGGACCTTGTAAGGAAGAACATTCAGTACTTC,CASRDLVRKNIQYF
TRBJ1-5,TRBV12-3/TRBV12-4,-,many,TGTGCCAGCAGTTTAGAGGCGGGCAATCAGCCCCAGCATTTT,CASSLEAGNQPQHF
TRBJ1-2,TRBV29-1,TRBD1,few,TGCAGCGTTGAAGAATGGCGACAGGGGAGTGGCTACACCTTC,CSVEEWRQGSGYTF
TRBJ1-2,TRBV6-5,-,-,TGTGCCAGCAGTTACGCGCACCCTCGTCGGGGCTCCTATGGCTACACCTTC,CASSYAHPRRGSYGYTF
TRBJ2-1,TRBV10-3,-,few,TGTGCCATCAGTGATGGAGAAAGGAATGAGCAGTTCTTC,CAISDGERNEQFF
TRBJ2-1,TRBV25-1,-,-,TGTGCCAGCAGTGAAGGGCCAGGAGGGCTAGCCTACAGTGAGCAGTTCTTC,CASSEGPGGLAYSEQFF
TRBJ2-7,TRBV11-2,TRBD2,few,TGTGCCAGCAGCTTTAGGACTAGCGGGGGACACGAGCAGTACTTC,CASSFRTSGGHEQYF
TRBJ2-5,TRBV12-3/TRBV12-4,-,-,TGTGCCAGCACCTTCATTTTTGGGGGGCAAGAGACCCAGTACTTC,CASTFIFGGQETQYF
TRBJ2-1,TRBV2,-,-,TGTGCCAGCAGTGATCCGGCTGAGCAGTTCTTC,CASSDPAEQFF
TRBJ2-3,TRBV20-1,TRBD2,-,TGCAGTGCTAGAGATCCTAGCGGGGGGGTTAGCACAGATACGCAGTATTTT,CSARDPSGGVSTDTQYF
TRBJ1-1,TRBV6-6,TRBD1,-,TGTGCCAGCAGGACGACAGGGACCTTGAACACTGAAGCTTTCTTT,CASRTTGTLNTEAFF
TRBJ1-2,TRBV27,-,-,TGTGCCAGCAGTTCACAGGGAGGTGGCTATGGCTGCACCTTC,CASSSQGGGYGCTF
TRBJ2-7,TRBV4-2,TRBD2,-,TGTGCCAGCAGCCGCATAGCGGGAGGGCCTGAGCAGTACTTC,CASSRIAGGPEQYF
TRBJ1-1,TRBV7-2,-,few,TGTGCCAGCAGCTTAGGATACGACACTGAAGCTTTCTTT,CASSLGYDTEAFF
TRBJ2-1,TRBV6-8,-,-,TGTGCCAGTCTCACCGGGCCCACCTACAATGAGCAGTTCTTC,CASLTGPTYNEQFF